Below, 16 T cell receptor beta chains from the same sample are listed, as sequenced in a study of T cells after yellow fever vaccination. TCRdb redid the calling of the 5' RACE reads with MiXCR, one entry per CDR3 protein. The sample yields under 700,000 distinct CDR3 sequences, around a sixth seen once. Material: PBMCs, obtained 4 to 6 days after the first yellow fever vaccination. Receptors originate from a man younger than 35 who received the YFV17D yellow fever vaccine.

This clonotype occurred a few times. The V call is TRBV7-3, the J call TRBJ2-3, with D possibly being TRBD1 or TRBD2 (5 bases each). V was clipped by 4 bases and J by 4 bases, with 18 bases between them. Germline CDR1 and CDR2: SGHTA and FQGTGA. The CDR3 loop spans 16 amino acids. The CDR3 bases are TGTGCCAGCAGCTCACTACGCCTCCGGGACCCAGATACGCAGTATTTT. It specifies CASSSLRLRDPDTQYF.

Here the CDR3 reads CAWGGQYNEQFF. DNA of the CDR3: TGTGCCTGGGGGGGACAGTACAATGAGCAGTTCTTC. The V call is TRBV30, the J call TRBJ2-1; 7 bases align to TRBD1. Germline V gives CDR1 GTSNPN, CDR2 SVGIG (reference sequence). The CDR3 extends over 12 amino acids. J gave up 4 bases and V 5 bases, and 2 bases lay outside the gene matches.

In DNA form, the CDR3 reads TGTGCCAGCAGCGTAGCTCGGGGAAATGGCTACACCTTC. It translates to CASSVARGNGYTF. The chain joins TRBV9 to TRBJ1-2; D remains ambiguous. Germline V gives CDR1 SGDLS, CDR2 YYNGEE. The CDR3 consists of 13 residues. Between the trimmed V and J ends, which lost 0 bases and 6 bases, there was a span of 9 bases.

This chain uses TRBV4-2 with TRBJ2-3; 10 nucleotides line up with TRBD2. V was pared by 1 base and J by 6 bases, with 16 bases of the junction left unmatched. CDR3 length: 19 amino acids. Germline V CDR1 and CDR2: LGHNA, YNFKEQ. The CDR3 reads CASSQAEASGGPSGDTQYF. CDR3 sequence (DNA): TGTGCCAGCAGCCAAGCGGAGGCTAGCGGGGGCCCAAGCGGGGATACGCAGTATTTT.

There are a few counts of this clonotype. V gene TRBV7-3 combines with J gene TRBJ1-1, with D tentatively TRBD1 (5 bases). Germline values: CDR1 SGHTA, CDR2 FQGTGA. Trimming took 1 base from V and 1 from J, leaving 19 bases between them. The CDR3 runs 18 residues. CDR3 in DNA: TGTGCCAGCAGCTTAAGAGGTTTTAAAGAGGGGCGGAACACTGAAGCTTTCTTT. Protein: CASSLRGFKEGRNTEAFF.

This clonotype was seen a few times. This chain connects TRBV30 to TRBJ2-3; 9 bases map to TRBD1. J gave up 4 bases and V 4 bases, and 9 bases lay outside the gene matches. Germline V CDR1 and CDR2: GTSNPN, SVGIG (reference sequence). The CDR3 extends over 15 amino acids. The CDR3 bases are TGTGCCTGGACCCGGGACAGGGTGACTCCAGATACGCAGTATTTT. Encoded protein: CAWTRDRVTPDTQYF.

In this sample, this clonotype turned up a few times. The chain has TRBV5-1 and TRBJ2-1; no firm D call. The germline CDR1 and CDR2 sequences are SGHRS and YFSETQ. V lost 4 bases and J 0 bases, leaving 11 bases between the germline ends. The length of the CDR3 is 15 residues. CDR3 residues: CASSQLSSSYNEQFF. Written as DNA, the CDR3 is TGCGCCAGCAGCCAACTTTCGAGCTCCTACAATGAGCAGTTCTTC.

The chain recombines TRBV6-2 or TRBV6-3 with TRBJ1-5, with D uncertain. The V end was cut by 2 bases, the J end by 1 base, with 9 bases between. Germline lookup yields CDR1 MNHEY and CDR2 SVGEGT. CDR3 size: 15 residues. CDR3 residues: CASSYVGSSNQPQHF. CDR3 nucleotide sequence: TGTGCCAGCAGTTACGTCGGCTCCAGCAATCAGCCCCAGCATTTT.

The DNA of the CDR3 is TGCAGTGCTCGCCGACTAGCTAGCAATGAGCAGTTCTTC. Translated, it gives CSARRLASNEQFF. The chain carries TRBV20-1 and TRBJ2-1; 7 nucleotides agree with TRBD2. Germline loops: CDR1 DFQATT, CDR2 SNEGSKA (reference sequence). CDR3 length equals 13 residues. Unmatched junction bases numbered 7, after V lost 5 bases and J lost 6 bases.

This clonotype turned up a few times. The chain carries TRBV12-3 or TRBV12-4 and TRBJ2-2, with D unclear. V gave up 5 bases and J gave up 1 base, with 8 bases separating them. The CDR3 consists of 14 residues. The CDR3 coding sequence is TGTGCCAGCAGTGCCGGAATGAACACCGGGGAGCTGTTTTTT. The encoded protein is CASSAGMNTGELFF.

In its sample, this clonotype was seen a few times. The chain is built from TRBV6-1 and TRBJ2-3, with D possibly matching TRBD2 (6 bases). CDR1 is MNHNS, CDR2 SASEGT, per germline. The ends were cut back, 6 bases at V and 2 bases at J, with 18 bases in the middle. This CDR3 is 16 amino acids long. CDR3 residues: CASSPLAGPSTDTQYF. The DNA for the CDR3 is TGTGCCAGCAGCCCCTTGGCGGGACCTTCCACAGATACGCAGTATTTT.

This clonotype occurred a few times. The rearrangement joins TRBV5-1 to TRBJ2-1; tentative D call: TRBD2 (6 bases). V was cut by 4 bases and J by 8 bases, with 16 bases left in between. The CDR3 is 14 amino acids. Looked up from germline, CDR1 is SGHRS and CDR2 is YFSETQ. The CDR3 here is CASSQTQGGHEQFF. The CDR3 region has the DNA TGCGCCAGCAGCCAGACCCAGGGAGGCCATGAGCAGTTCTTC.

DNA for the CDR3: TGTGCCAGCAATTTGGAGGGTAATTCACCCCTCCACTTT. Translating gives CASNLEGNSPLHF. The genes are TRBV2 and TRBJ1-6; no reliable D call. Trimming cost V 7 bases and J 6 bases, with 10 bases left between them. Per the germline V gene, CDR1 is SNHLY and CDR2 is FYNNEI. This CDR3 has 13 amino acids.

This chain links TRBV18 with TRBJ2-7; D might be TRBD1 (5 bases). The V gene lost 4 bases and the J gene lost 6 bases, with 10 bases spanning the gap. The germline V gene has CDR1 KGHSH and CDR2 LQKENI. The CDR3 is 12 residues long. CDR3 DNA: TGTGCCAGCTCACAAGGGGCGCGCGAGCAGTACGTC. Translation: CASSQGAREQYV.

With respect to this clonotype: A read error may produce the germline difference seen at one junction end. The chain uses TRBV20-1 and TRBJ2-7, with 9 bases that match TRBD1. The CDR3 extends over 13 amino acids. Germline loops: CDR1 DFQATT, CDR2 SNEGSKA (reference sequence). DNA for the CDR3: TGCAGTGCTACCGGGACAGGGATCTACGAGCAGAACTTC. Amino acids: CSATGTGIYEQNF.

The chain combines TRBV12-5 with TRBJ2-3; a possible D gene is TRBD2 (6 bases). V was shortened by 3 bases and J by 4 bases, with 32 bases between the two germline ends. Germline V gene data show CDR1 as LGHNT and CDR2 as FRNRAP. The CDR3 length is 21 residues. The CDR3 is CASGFLLSGVLLSGVSDTQYF. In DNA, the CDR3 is TGTGCTAGTGGTTTCTTGCTATCTGGTGTCCTCTTGTCGGGGGTCTCAGATACGCAGTATTTT.